This TCR beta chain came from a study of T cells in Graves' hyperthyroidism and ophthalmopathy (dated by TCRdb to the late 2010s). Background on the whole study: Peripheral blood was collected at initial diagnosis, before any treatment. TCR V-J signatures able to tell the groups apart were searched for in a discovery cohort of approximately 95 patients, of whom over 40 had Graves' ophthalmopathy and around 57 had stable Graves' hyperthyroidism. The paper describes TCR Vbeta CDR3 sequencing of 135 peripheral blood samples, made up of roughly 45 ophthalmopathy patients, over 70 hyperthyroidism patients and 17 progressor patients. For training and testing, the 110 or so patients in the discovery cohort were randomly divided in a 7:3 ratio. Once sampling was done, hyperthyroidism patients were given methimazole at a starting dose of 30 mg daily, whereas ophthalmopathy patients were given high-dose intravenous methylprednisolone. Whether ophthalmopathy could be predicted prospectively was tested in an independent validation cohort made up of under 20 hyperthyroidism patients plus 17 patients who later progressed to ophthalmopathy. Thyroid tissue and blood T-cell repertoires from about 6 Graves' hyperthyroidism patients were also compared in the study. Overall results and qualifications from the work: No statistical method was used to set the sample size in advance, and investigators knew the group allocation. In cross-validation, a model built on a 13 V-J signature told ophthalmopathy apart from stable hyperthyroidism with approximately 90% sensitivity and about 81% specificity, and in testing the same model reached 80%/75%. Most expanded thyroid clonotypes (frequency above 0.001) were also detected in blood, suggesting blood repertoires may reflect thyroid immune responses. In validation, the model predicted progression to ophthalmopathy with approximately 71% sensitivity and 72% to 85% specificity, a median of about six months before onset.

Amplification of TCR beta CDR3 regions was carried out from RNA transcripts. A first-round RT-PCR of the TCR CDR3 used the HTBI primer set with the Qiagen OneStep RT-PCR kit. Libraries were constructed in a second round of multiplex PCR, after which size selection and purification were carried out. Sequencing of the libraries was done on an Illumina HiSeq2000 using paired-end 100 bp reads. The authors' pipeline ran thus. Raw data were processed with SOAPnuke, discarding reads with adapters, uncalled bases, mean Phred below 15, or no exact constant-primer or identifier match. COPE v1.2.5 was used to merge high-quality paired reads, and clonotypes were defined as unique nucleotide sequences. MiTCR v1.1 was used to align the clonotypes against IMGT TRBV, TRBD and TRBJ reference segments. Only V-J combinations with frequency above 0.0001, covering 99% to 99.2% of repertoires, were analysed. The TCS score was defined as F50 (clonal expansion) divided by E x V (chaos), with BLOSUM62-based TCRdist calculated between CDR3 peptides within each V-J. Welch's t-statistics and random forest reduced around 520 V-J features to roughly 13, which were used in a naive Bayes classifier (R e1071). TCRdb took the public reads, trimmed them with fastp at Q25, ran MiXCR for clone calling and kept in-frame beta chains. Identical CDR3 protein sequences are pooled into one entry, listed with their most common genes and DNA. What appears here as the V and J calls and clone size reflects TCRdb's work, not the paper's. For this sample there are around 190,000 distinct CDR3 sequences; 17% appear just once. The ten largest clones capture over 45% of the sample.

Stable Graves' hyperthyroidism was defined as no progression to ophthalmopathy during 18 months of follow-up. Hyperthyroidism patients were aged 18 to 65 years and newly diagnosed, with disease duration of less than 2 months. Any patient with an uncontrolled infection, another autoimmune disease, pregnancy or lactation was excluded. Diagnoses relied on clinical symptoms, serum thyroxine and TRAb, thyroid ultrasound and orbital computed tomography. PBMCs were isolated from approximately 10 ml of fresh peripheral blood by Ficoll-Paque density gradient centrifugation. Total RNA was extracted with Trizol reagent, and quality was checked on an Agilent 2100 Bioanalyzer. Measured from the cysteine to the phenylalanine, the CDR3 is 14 residues long. Of the read, only the CDR3 DNA is kept; its 42 bases are in frame from base 1. Trimming accounts for 4 bases at V and 5 bases at J, while the number of junction bases matched to no gene is 7. In the germline V gene (reference sequence), CDR1 corresponds to DFQATT and CDR2 to SNEGSKA.

This clonotype has a count of ten or more. No antigen is known for it. It has no much larger one-base neighbor in the sample; base qualities were not kept. The chain is assembled from TRBV20-1 and TRBJ1-5, and 8 bases in between align with TRBD1. The sequence came from a woman aged 45 to 65 with Graves' hyperthyroidism. Sequencing used blood. The nucleotide sequence is given as TGCAGTGCTAACGACAGGGGACCCTATCAGCCCCAGCATTTT. The translation is CSANDRGPYQPQHF.